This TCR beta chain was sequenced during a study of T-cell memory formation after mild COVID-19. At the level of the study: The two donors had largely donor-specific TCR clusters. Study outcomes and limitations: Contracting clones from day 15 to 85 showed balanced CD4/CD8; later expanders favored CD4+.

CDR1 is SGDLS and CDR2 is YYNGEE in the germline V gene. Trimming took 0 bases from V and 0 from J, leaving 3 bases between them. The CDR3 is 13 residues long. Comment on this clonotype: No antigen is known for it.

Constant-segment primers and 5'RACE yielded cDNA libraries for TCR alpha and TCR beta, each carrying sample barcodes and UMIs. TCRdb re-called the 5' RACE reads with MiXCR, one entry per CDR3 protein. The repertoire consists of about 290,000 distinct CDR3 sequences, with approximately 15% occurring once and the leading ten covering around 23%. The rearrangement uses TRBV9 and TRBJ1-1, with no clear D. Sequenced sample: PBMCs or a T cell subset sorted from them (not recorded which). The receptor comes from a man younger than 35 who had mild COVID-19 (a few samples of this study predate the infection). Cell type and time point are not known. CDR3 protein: CASSVELNTEAFF. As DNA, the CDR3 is TGTGCCAGCAGCGTAGAACTGAACACTGAAGCTTTCTTT.